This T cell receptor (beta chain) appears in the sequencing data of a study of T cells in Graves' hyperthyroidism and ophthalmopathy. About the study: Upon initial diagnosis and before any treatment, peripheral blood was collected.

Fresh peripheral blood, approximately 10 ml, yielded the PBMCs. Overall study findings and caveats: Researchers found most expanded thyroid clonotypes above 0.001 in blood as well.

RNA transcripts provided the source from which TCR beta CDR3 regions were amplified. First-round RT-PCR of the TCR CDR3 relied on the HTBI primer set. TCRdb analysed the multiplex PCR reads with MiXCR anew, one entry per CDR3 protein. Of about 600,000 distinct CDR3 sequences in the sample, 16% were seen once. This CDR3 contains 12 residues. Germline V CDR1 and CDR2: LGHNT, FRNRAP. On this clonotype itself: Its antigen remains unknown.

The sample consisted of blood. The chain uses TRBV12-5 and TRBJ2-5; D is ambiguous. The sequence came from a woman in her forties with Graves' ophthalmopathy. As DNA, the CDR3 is TGTGCCCCGTGGGCAGTTATGGAGACCCAGTACTTC. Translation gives CAPWAVMETQYF. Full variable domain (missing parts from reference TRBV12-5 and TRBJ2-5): DARVTQTPRHKVTEMGQEVTMRCQPILGHNTVFWYRQTMMQGLELLAYFRNRAPLDDSGMPKDRFSAEMPDATLATLKIQPSEPRDSAVYFCAPWAVMETQYFGPGTRLLVL.